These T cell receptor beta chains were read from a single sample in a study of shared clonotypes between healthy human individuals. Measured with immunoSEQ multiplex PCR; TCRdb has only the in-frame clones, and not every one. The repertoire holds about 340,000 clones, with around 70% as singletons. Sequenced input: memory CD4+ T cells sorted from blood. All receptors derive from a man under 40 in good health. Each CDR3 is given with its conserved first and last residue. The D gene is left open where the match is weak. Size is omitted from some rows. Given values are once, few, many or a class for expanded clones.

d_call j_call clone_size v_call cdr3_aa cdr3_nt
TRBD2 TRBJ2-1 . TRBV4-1 CASSQEPGGSGRAGPFF TGCGCCAGCAGCCAAGAACCAGGGGGTAGCGGGAGGGCCGGGCCGTTCTTC
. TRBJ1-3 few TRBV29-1 CSVRGTGGNTIYF TGCAGCGTCCGGGGTACGGGTGGAAACACCATATATTTT
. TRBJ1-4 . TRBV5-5 CASSVAVQATNEKLFF TGTGCCAGCAGCGTTGCCGTACAGGCAACTAATGAAAAACTGTTTTTT
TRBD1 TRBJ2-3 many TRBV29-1 CSLKTGTGHTDTQYF TGCAGCCTCAAAACCGGGACAGGTCACACAGATACGCAGTATTTT
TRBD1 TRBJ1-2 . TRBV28 CASSLFGIAQGAARGYTF TGTGCCAGCAGTTTATTTGGGATTGCACAGGGGGCTGCCCGTGGCTACACCTTC
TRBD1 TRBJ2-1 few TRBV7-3 CASSLTGQGNNEQFF TGTGCCAGCAGCTTAACTGGACAGGGGAACAATGAGCAGTTCTTC
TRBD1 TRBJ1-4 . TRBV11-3 CASSFPGQGGTNEKLFF TGTGCCAGCAGCTTCCCGGGACAGGGTGGCACTAATGAAAAACTGTTTTTT
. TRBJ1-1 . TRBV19 CASRGVRENTEAFF TGTGCCAGTAGGGGAGTTAGGGAGAACACTGAAGCTTTCTTT
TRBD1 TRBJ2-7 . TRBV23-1 CASLAGQGAHEQYF TGCGCCAGCCTAGCCGGCCAGGGGGCACACGAGCAGTACTTC
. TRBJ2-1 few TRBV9 CASSVVATKSSYNEQFF TGTGCCAGCAGCGTAGTCGCAACCAAGAGCTCCTACAATGAGCAGTTCTTC
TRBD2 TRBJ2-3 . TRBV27 CASSIAGPPDTQYF TGTGCCAGCAGTATAGCGGGACCCCCAGATACGCAGTATTTT
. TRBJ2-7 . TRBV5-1 CASSSGPSGLDEQYF TGCGCCAGCAGCTCGGGACCTTCGGGTCTGGACGAGCAGTACTTC
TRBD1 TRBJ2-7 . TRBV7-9 CASSSYRPQQGNWYEQYF TGTGCCAGCAGCTCGTACCGGCCCCAACAGGGGAATTGGTACGAGCAGTACTTC
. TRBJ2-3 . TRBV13 CASRGSGRGSTDTQYF TGTGCCAGCAGGGGATCGGGCAGGGGTAGCACAGATACGCAGTATTTT
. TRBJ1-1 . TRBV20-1 CSARWREKAFF TGCAGTGCTAGGTGGAGGGAGAAGGCTTTCTTT
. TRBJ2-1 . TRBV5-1 CASSLEDLVNEQFF TGCGCCAGCAGCTTAGAGGACTTGGTCAATGAGCAGTTCTTC
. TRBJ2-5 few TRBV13 CASSFRGAPIETQYF TGTGCCAGCAGCTTTCGCGGAGCTCCCATAGAGACCCAGTACTTC
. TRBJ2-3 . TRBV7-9 CASSSNRVGSADTQYF TGTGCCAGCAGCTCCAATCGCGTGGGTTCCGCAGATACGCAGTATTTT
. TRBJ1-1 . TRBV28 CASSSPLFEGPRTEAFF TGTGCCAGCAGTTCCCCTCTTTTCGAGGGGCCGAGGACTGAAGCTTTCTTT
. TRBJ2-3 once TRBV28 CASMEAPHTDTQYF TGTGCCAGCATGGAGGCCCCACACACAGATACGCAGTATTTT
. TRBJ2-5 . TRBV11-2 CASSTGAGIGDQYF TGTGCCAGCAGCACCGGAGCGGGTATCGGAGACCAGTACTTC
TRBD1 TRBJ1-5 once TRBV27 CASSSLRTGVAQPQHF TGTGCCAGCAGTTCCCTCCGGACAGGGGTCGCTCAGCCCCAGCATTTT
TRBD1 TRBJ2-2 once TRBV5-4 CASSSWTGKPGELFF TGTGCCAGCAGCTCCTGGACAGGCAAGCCCGGGGAGCTGTTTTTT
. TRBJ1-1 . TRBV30 CAGNSDRDTEAFF TGTGCCGGGAACTCGGACAGAGACACTGAAGCTTTCTTT
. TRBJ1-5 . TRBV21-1 CASSNVGNQPQHF TGTGCCAGCAGCAACGTGGGGAATCAGCCCCAGCATTTT
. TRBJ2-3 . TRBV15 CATSKGFRDTQYF TGTGCCACCAGCAAAGGGTTTAGAGATACGCAGTATTTT
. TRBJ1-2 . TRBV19 CASSIFRAKGGYTF TGTGCCAGTAGTATATTCAGGGCTAAAGGTGGCTACACCTTC
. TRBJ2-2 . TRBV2 CASRRQGNTGELFF TGTGCCAGCAGGCGGCAGGGGAACACCGGGGAGCTGTTTTTT
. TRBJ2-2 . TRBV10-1 CASSGTSFRDTGELFF TGCGCCAGCAGCGGGACTTCATTTAGGGACACCGGGGAGCTGTTTTTT
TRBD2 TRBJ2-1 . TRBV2 CASDGLADYYYNEQFF TGTGCCAGCGACGGCCTAGCGGATTATTACTACAATGAGCAGTTCTTC
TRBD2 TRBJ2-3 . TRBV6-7 CASSYVPAGTSFSDTQYF TGTGCCAGCAGTTATGTCCCCGCCGGGACTAGCTTTTCAGATACGCAGTATTTT
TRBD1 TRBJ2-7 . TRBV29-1 CSVLGQGLHEQYF TGCAGCGTTTTGGGACAGGGTTTGCACGAGCAGTACTTC
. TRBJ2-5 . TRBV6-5 CAATVRPLGTQYF TGTGCCGCAACTGTTAGGCCGTTGGGGACCCAGTACTTC
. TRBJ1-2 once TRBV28 CASSLIPYGYTF TGTGCCAGCAGTTTAATCCCCTATGGCTACACCTTC
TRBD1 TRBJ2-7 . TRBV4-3 CASSHTGTGGREQYF TGCGCCAGCAGCCACACCGGGACAGGGGGCCGCGAGCAGTACTTC
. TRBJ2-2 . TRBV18 CASSPFRDDSTGELFF TGTGCCAGCTCACCCTTCAGGGATGATAGCACCGGGGAGCTGTTTTTT
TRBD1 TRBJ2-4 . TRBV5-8 CAGDRGRGIQYF TGTGCCGGGGACAGGGGGCGAGGCATTCAGTACTTC
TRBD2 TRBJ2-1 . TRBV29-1 CSVWSSGGSYNEQFF TGCAGCGTTTGGTCCTCGGGAGGGTCCTACAATGAGCAGTTCTTC
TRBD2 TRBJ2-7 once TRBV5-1 CASSSAGTRSYEQYF TGCGCCAGCAGCTCTGCCGGGACTAGATCCTACGAGCAGTACTTC
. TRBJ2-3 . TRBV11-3 CASSLGGWTDTQYF TGTGCCAGCAGCTTAGGGGGCTGGACAGATACGCAGTATTTT
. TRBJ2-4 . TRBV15 CATSRDAAVGGIQYF TGTGCCACCAGCAGAGATGCGGCAGTTGGTGGTATTCAGTACTTC
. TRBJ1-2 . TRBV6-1 CASSEAVEGYTF TGTGCCAGCAGTGAAGCCGTAGAAGGCTACACCTTC
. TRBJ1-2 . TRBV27 CASRRAGGDYGYTF TGTGCCAGCAGAAGGGCGGGAGGGGACTATGGCTACACCTTC
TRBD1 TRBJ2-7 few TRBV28 CASSTPGTGDYEQYF TGTGCCAGCAGTACACCCGGGACAGGGGACTACGAGCAGTACTTC
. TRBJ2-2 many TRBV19 CASSNREFSGELFF TGTGCCAGTAGTAACCGGGAGTTTAGCGGGGAGCTGTTTTTT
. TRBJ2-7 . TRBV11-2 CASSRGLPPHYEQYF TGTGCCAGCAGCCGGGGGCTCCCACCCCACTACGAGCAGTACTTC
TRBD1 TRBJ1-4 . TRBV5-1 CASSQQGSGEKLFF TGCGCCAGCAGCCAACAGGGGTCGGGTGAAAAACTGTTTTTT
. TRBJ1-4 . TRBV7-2 CASSFGINEKLFF TGTGCCAGCAGCTTCGGCATCAATGAAAAACTGTTTTTT
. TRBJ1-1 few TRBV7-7 CAVDRGLTEAFF TGTGCCGTTGATCGGGGGCTCACTGAAGCTTTCTTT
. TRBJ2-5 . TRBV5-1 CASSLTAGQETQYF TGCGCCAGCAGCTTGACGGCAGGACAAGAGACCCAGTACTTC
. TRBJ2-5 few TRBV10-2 CASNAGQETQYF TGCGCCAGCAACGCCGGACAAGAGACCCAGTACTTC
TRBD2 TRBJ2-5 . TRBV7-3 CASSLGSGMGQETQYF TGTGCCAGCAGCTTAGGTAGCGGGATGGGGCAAGAGACCCAGTACTTC
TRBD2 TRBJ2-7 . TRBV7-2 CASSPTSGSYEQYF TGTGCCAGCAGCCCCACTAGCGGGTCTTACGAGCAGTACTTC
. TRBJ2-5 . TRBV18 CASSPTGGVQETQYF TGTGCCAGCTCACCCACCGGGGGAGTTCAAGAGACCCAGTACTTC
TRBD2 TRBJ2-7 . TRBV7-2 CASSLNGLAVTYEQYF TGTGCCAGCAGCTTAAACGGACTAGCGGTAACCTACGAGCAGTACTTC